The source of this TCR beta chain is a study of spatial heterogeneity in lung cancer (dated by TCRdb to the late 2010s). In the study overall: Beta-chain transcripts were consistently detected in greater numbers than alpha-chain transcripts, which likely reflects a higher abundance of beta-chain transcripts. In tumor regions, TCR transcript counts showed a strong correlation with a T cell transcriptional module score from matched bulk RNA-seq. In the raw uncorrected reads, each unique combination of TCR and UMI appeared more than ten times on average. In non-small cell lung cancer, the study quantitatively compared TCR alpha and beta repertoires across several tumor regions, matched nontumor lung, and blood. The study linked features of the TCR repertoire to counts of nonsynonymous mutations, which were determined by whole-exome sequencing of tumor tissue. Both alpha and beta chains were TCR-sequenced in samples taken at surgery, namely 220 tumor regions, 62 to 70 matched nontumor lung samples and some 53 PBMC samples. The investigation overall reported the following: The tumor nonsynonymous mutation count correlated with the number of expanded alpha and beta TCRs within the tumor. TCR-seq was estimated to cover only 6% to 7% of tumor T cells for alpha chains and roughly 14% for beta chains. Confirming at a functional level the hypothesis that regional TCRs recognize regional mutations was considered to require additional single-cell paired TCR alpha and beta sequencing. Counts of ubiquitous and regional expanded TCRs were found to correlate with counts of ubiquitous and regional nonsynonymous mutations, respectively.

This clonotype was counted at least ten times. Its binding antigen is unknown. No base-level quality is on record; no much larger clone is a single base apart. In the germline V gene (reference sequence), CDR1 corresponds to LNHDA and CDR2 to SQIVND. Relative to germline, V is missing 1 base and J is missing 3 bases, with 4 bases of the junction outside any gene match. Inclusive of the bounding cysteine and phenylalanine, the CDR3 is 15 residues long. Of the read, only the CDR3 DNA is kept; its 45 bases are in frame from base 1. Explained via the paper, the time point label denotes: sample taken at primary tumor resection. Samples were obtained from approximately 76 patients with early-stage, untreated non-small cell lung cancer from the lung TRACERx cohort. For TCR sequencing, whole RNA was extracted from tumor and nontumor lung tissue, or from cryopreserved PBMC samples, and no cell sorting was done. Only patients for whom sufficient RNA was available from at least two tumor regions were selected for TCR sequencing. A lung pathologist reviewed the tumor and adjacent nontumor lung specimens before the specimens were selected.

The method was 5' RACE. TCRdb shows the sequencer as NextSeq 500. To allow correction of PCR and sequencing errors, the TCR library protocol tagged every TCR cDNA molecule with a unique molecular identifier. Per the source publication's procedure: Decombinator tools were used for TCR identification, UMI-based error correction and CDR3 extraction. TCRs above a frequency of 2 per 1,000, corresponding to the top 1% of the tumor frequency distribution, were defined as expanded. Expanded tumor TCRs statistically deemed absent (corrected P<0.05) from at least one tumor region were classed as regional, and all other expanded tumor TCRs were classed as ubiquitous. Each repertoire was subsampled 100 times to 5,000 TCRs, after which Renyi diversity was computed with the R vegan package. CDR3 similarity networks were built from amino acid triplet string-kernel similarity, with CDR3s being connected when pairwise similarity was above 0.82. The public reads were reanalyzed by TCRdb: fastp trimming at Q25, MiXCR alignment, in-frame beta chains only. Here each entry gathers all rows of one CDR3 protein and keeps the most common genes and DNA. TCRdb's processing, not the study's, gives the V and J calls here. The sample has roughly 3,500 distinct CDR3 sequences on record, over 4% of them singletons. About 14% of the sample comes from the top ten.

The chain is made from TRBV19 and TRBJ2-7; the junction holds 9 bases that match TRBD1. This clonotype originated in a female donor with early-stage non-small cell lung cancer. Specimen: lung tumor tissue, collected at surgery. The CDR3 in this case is CASSIARDRVYEQYF. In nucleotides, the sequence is TGTGCCAGTAGTATAGCCCGGGACAGGGTCTACGAGCAGTACTTC. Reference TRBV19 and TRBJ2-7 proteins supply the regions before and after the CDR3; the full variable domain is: DGGITQSPKYLFRKEGQNVTLSCEQNLNHDAMYWYRQDPGQGLRLIYYSQIVNDFQKGDIAEGYSVSREKKESFPLTVTSAQKNPTAFYLCASSIARDRVYEQYFGPGTRLTVT.